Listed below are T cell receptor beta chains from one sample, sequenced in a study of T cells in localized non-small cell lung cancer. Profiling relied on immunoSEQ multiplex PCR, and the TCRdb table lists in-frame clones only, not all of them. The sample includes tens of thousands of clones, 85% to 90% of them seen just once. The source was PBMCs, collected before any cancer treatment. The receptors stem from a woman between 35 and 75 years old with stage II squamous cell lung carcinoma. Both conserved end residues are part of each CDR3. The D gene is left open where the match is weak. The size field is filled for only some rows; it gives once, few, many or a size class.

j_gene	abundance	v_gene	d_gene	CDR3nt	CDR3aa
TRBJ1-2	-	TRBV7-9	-	TGTGCCAGCAGCTTAAAGAGTGGGGGTGGCTACACCTTC	CASSLKSGGGYTF
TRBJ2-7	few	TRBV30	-	TGTGCCTGGAGCAACCCCCGGCGGCGGCACGAGCAGTACTTC	CAWSNPRRRHEQYF
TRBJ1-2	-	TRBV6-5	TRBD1	TGTGCCAGCAGTTACCGACAGGGATCCTACACCTTC	CASSYRQGSYTF
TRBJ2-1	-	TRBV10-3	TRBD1	TGTGCGAGCGGCAGGGGGCTACCCGAGCAGTTCTTC	CASGRGLPEQFF
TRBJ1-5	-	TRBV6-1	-	TGTGCCAGCGGTGGGAATCAGCCCCAGCATTTT	CASGGNQPQHF
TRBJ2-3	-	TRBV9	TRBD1	TGTGCCAGCAGCTATTCAGGGGGCGGAGGAGATACGCAGTATTTT	CASSYSGGGGDTQYF
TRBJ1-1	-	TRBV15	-	TGTGCCACCAGCAGAGATATGTCCTTGAACACTGAAGCTTTCTTT	CATSRDMSLNTEAFF
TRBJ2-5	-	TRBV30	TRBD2	TGTGCCTGGAGTTGGTCTAGCGGGAGTAGAGAGACCCAGTACTTC	CAWSWSSGSRETQYF
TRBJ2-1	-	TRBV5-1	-	TGCGCCAGCAGCTTGGTTGGGGGTGGGAATGAGCAGTTCTTC	CASSLVGGGNEQFF
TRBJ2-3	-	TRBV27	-	TGTGCCAGCAGTTTATCGGGAGATACGCAGTATTTT	CASSLSGDTQYF
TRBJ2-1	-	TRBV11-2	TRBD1	TGTGCCAGCAGCTTAGGGACAGGGTCCGTCAATGAGCAGTTCTTC	CASSLGTGSVNEQFF
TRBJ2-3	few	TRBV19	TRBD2	TGTGCCAGTAGTATAGGGTCTAGCGGACTCACAGATACGCAGTATTTT	CASSIGSSGLTDTQYF
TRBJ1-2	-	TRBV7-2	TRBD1	TGTGCCAGCAGTAATCAGGGGGCCTATGGCTACACCTTC	CASSNQGAYGYTF
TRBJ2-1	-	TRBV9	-	TGTGCCAGCAGCGTCATTGACAGGAGTCCTTACAATGAGCAGTTCTTC	CASSVIDRSPYNEQFF
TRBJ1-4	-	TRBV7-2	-	TGTGCCAGCAGCTTAATGTCCGGGGTAACGGTAAAACTGTTTTTT	CASSLMSGVTVKLFF
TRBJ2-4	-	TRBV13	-	TGTGCCAGCAGTTCCACTTTAGCCAAAAACATTCAGTACTTC	CASSSTLAKNIQYF
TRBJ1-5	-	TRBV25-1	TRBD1	TGTGCCAGCAGTGACGCGGGACAGGGGTTGGGGGCCCAGCATTTT	CASSDAGQGLGAQHF
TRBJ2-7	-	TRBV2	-	TGTGCCAGCAGTGAATTAATGAGCTACGAGCAGTACTTC	CASSELMSYEQYF
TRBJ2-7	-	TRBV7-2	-	TGTGCCAGCAGCGAGACCGTAGCGGCGACCTACGAGCAGTACTTC	CASSETVAATYEQYF
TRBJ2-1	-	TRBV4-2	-	TGTGCCAGCAGCCAAGACCGGGACGGAGACTATGAGCAGTTCTTC	CASSQDRDGDYEQFF
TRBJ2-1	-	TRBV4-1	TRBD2	TGCGCCAGCAGCCAAGATTCACTAGCGGGAGGGGGGCAGTTCTTC	CASSQDSLAGGGQFF
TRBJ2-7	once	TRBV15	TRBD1	TGTGCCACTAAATGGGACAGGGGCAATTACGAGCAGTACTTC	CATKWDRGNYEQYF
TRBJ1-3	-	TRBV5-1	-	TGCGCCAGCAGCTTGGAAGCCCCATCCTCTGGAAACACCATATATTTT	CASSLEAPSSGNTIYF
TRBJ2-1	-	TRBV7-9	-	TGTGCCACAGTCGGCAGCCCCTACAATGAGCAGTTCTTC	CATVGSPYNEQFF
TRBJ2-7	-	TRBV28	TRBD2	TGTGCCAGCGGGACTAGCGGGAGACAGCGCGAGCAGTACTTC	CASGTSGRQREQYF
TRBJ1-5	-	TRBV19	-	TGTGCCAGTACCCACAGGGAAGGTCAGCCCCAGCATTTT	CASTHREGQPQHF
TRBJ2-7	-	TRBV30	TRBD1	TGTGCCTGGATGGGGGGACAGGGCGTCGAGCAGTACTTC	CAWMGGQGVEQYF
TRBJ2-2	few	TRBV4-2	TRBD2	TGTGCCAGCACCGACGGACTAGCGGGAGGTACCGGGGAGCTGTTTTTT	CASTDGLAGGTGELFF
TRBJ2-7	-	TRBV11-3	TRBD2	TGTGCCAGCAGCTTAGTACCTAGCGGGAGGTCCTACGAGCAGTACTTC	CASSLVPSGRSYEQYF
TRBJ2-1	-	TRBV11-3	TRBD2	TGTGCCAGCAGCTTAGAACTAGCGGGTTATAATGAGCAGTTCTTC	CASSLELAGYNEQFF
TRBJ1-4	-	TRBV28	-	TGTGCCAGCAGTGCCTGGGGAGGACTGTTTTTT	CASSAWGGLFF
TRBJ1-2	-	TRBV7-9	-	TGTGCCAGCAGCTTATGGGGTCTTCCCGGGACCTATGGCTACACCTTC	CASSLWGLPGTYGYTF
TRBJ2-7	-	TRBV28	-	TGTGCCAGCAGTTACCTTACCTACGAGCAGTACTTC	CASSYLTYEQYF
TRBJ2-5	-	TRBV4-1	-	TGCGCCAGCAGCCTTGAGGAGACTTTAGAGACCCAGTACTTC	CASSLEETLETQYF
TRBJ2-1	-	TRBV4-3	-	TGCGCCAGCAGCCCAAGGGCTCAACTCTCCTACAATGAGCAGTTCTTC	CASSPRAQLSYNEQFF
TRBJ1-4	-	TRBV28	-	TGTGCCAGCAGTTCCGGGTCGGCAAAAGGTGAAAAACTGTTTTTT	CASSSGSAKGEKLFF
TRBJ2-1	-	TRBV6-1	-	TGTGCCAGCAGTGAAGTATGGGGGGATGAGCAGTTCTTC	CASSEVWGDEQFF
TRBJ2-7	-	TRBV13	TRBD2	TGTGCCAGCAGCTCTCGACTAGCGGGAGGGTCCTACGAGCAGTACTTC	CASSSRLAGGSYEQYF
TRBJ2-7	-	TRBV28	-	TGTGCCAGCAGTACCTTTCTGCGAACCTACGAGCAGTACTTC	CASSTFLRTYEQYF
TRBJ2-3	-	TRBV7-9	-	TGTGCCAGCAGCCCCAAGGTCAGGGTGGAGGATACGCAGTATTTT	CASSPKVRVEDTQYF
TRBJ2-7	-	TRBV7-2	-	TGTGCCAGCAGCCCGGAGGTCGCCTACGAGCAGTACTTC	CASSPEVAYEQYF
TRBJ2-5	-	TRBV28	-	TGTGCCAGCAGTTCCCCCGGGGGCCCGTACCAAGAGACCCAGTACTTC	CASSSPGGPYQETQYF
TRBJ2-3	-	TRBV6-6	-	TGTGCCAGCACCACAAGGGGGATTTCCACAGATACGCAGTATTTT	CASTTRGISTDTQYF
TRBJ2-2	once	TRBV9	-	TGTGCCAGCAGCCCTGCGGGTGGGGAGCTGTTTTTT	CASSPAGGELFF
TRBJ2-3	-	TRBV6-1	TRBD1	TGTGCCAGCAGTGAAGGGGGGACAGTCACAGATACGCAGTATTTT	CASSEGGTVTDTQYF
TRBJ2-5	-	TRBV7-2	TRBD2	TGTGCCAGCAGCTTAGGGACTAGCGGGAGCTTGGAGACCCAGTACTTC	CASSLGTSGSLETQYF
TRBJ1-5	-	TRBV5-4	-	TGTGCCAGCAGCTTAGGGCCTGAGGAGCCCCAGCATTTT	CASSLGPEEPQHF
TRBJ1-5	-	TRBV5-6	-	TGTGCCAGCTCCCTAGTCGGCAATCAGCCCCAGCATTTT	CASSLVGNQPQHF
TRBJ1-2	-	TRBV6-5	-	TGTGCCAGCAGTTACGGAGGGAATGGCTACACCTTC	CASSYGGNGYTF
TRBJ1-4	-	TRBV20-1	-	TGCTGCGCGAGACTCAATGAAAAACTGTTTTTT	CCARLNEKLFF
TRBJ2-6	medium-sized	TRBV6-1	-	TGTGCCAGCAGTGAAGTAGAACCCACTGGGGCCAACGTCCTGACTTTC	CASSEVEPTGANVLTF
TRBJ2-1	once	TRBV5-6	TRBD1	TGTGCCAGCAGCTACGGGACAGAGAACAATGAGCAGTTCTTC	CASSYGTENNEQFF
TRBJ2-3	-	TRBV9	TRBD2	TGTGCCAGCAGCCTAGCGGGAACGCGAGGAGATACGCAGTATTTT	CASSLAGTRGDTQYF
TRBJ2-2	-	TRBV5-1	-	TGCGCCAGCAGCTTGGATGGCCCATCGAACACCGGGGAGCTGTTTTTT	CASSLDGPSNTGELFF
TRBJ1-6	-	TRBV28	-	TGTGCGATGACGCTGGATAATTCACCCCTCCACTTT	CAMTLDNSPLHF